The text below deals with one T cell receptor beta chain. Generated by immunoSEQ multiplex PCR, the TCRdb table keeps only in-frame clones and is missing some. This sample has roughly 50,000 clones, with under 95% found just once. This entry comes from a study of OX40 agonist ivuxolimab in advanced cancers. V was pared by 3 bases and J by 0 bases, with 9 bases between. Germline values: CDR1 LNHDA, CDR2 SQIVND (reference sequence). CDR3 size: 15 residues. The sample in question was CD4+ or CD8+ T cells sorted from blood, obtained in a trial of the OX40 agonist ivuxolimab. The chain uses TRBV19 and TRBJ1-3; D is unclear. This receptor was identified in an adult with an advanced solid tumor such as melanoma, head and neck, liver or kidney cancer. The CDR3 DNA follows: TGTGCCAGTAGTATCGACGGAAACTCTGGAAACACCATATATTTT. It codes for CASSIDGNSGNTIYF.